What follows describes a single TCR beta chain. The antigen is undetermined. Vbeta (60) and Jbeta (13) primers were used in the PCR. Repertoires were generated with immunoSEQ multiplex PCR, while TCRdb's copy carries only in-frame clones and drops some. The sample contains 200,000 to 250,000 clones, around three quarters of which appear only once. This sample stems from a study of cytomegalovirus exposure and HLA in healthy donors. Study at large: From 150 million to 200 million T cells, an earlier analysis saw 120 million or so unique TCR beta sequences. Study-wide results and limits: One cluster of highly shared sequence variants probably arose as a sequencing artifact. Later analysis identified a missense DCLRE1C variant that was linked to TCR beta V- and J-gene trimming.

Per the germline V gene, CDR1 is SGDLS and CDR2 is YYNGEE. CDR3 length: 17 residues. Germline trimming cut 5 bases from V and 7 bases from J; bases unmatched to any gene: 10. The chain has TRBV9 and TRBJ1-6; 12 bases fit TRBD1. This TCR came from a man between 40 and 49 years old in good health and CMV-seronegative. Sequencing input: PBMCs. This chain's CDR3 is CASSRGQGAVWNSPLHF. The CDR3 coding sequence is TGTGCCAGCAGTAGGGGACAGGGGGCGGTTTGGAATTCACCCCTCCACTTT.